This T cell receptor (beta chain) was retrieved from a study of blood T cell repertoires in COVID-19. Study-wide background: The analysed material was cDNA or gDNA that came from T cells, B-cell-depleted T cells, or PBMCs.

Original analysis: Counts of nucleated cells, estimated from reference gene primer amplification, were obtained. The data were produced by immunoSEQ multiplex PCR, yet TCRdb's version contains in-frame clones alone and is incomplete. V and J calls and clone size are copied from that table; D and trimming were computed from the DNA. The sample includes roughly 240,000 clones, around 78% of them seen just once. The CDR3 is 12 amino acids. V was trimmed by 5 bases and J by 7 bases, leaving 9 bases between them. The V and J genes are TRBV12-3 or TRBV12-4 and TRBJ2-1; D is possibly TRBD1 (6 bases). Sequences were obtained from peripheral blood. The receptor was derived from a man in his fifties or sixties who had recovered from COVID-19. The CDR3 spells CASSNRVNEQFF. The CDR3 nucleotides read TGTGCCAGCAGTAACAGGGTGAATGAGCAGTTCTTC.